This T cell receptor (beta chain) stems from a study of pediatric ulcerative colitis. Study conclusions and caveats: Compared with controls, ulcerative colitis showed greater blood-rectum clone sharing.

The rectum was sampled with one to two pinch biopsies at colonoscopy. The diagnostic colonoscopy in ulcerative colitis patients preceded any immunosuppressive treatment. Germline assignment: CDR1 SGHAT and CDR2 FQNNGV. Trimming at V came to 3 bases and at J to 0 bases, leaving 7 bases not matched to a gene. CDR3 length: 17 residues. This clone was seen just once. As yet, its antigen is unknown. The assay was run at survey level. Assay used: immunoSEQ multiplex PCR; TCRdb lists only in-frame clones, some missing. The table has 30,000 or so clones, roughly 81% seen once; the top ten hold approximately 1%.

The sequencing sample was made of gut tissue. The chain is built from TRBV11-2 and TRBJ2-7, with TRBD2 matching over 11 bases. The sequence was collected from a boy aged 5-17 years with mild ulcerative colitis. CDR3 residues: CASSFGLAGGFSYEQYF. The DNA of the CDR3 is TGTGCCAGCAGCTTCGGGCTAGCGGGGGGATTCTCCTACGAGCAGTACTTC.